This entry lists 20 T cell receptor beta chains sequenced from one sample in a study of T cell changes during pregnancy in multiple sclerosis. The repertoire was sequenced with immunoSEQ multiplex PCR; TCRdb's copy has only in-frame clones and lacks some. This sample carries 20,000 to 25,000 clones, approximately 86% of them seen once, and the ten largest clones take 15% to 17%. Sequenced here: CD8+ T cells from peripheral blood mononuclear cells, sampled in the first trimester of pregnancy. The source of these receptors is a female donor in good health, enrolled as a control in a pregnancy study.

This sequence joins TRBV12-2 and TRBJ2-1; TRBD2, the table's D call, lacks a check against the DNA. TRBV12-2 is a pseudogene. This CDR3 has 16 residues. The CDR3 DNA reads as TGTGCAAGTCGCTTAGTTACGCGGGAGTTTCGTAATGAGCAGTTCTTC. Translated: CASRLVTREFRNEQFF.

V gene TRBV27 combines with J gene TRBJ2-7; the D gene is possibly TRBD1 (5 bases). Between the trimmed V and J ends, which lost 2 bases and 6 bases, there was a span of 11 bases. Germline CDR1 MNHEY, CDR2 SMNVEV (reference sequence). The CDR3 loop spans 13 amino acids. The CDR3 DNA is TGTGCCAGCAGTTTAGTCCTAGGGGCCGAGCAGTACTTC. As protein: CASSLVLGAEQYF.

The rearrangement links TRBV19 to TRBJ1-5; possibly TRBD1 for D (6 bases). V was shortened by 2 bases and J by 4 bases, with 9 bases between the two germline ends. Germline V gene lookup returns CDR1 LNHDA and CDR2 SQIVND (reference sequence). CDR3 length: 14 residues. Here the CDR3 DNA reads TGTGCCAGTAGTATACTCACAGGGAATCAGCCCCAGCATTTT. It encodes CASSILTGNQPQHF. The entire variable domain, with the rest obtained from reference TRBV19 and TRBJ1-5, is as follows: DGGITQSPKYLFRKEGQNVTLSCEQNLNHDAMYWYRQDPGQGLRLIYYSQIVNDFQKGDIAEGYSVSREKKESFPLTVTSAQKNPTAFYLCASSILTGNQPQHFGDGTRLSIL.

J is TRBJ1-5 and V is TRBV6-6; D call uncertain. Germline V CDR1 and CDR2: MNHNY, SVGAGI (reference sequence). Trimming took off 8 bases at V and 0 bases at J, with 14 bases between the two ends. There are 15 residues in the CDR3. CDR3 sequence: CASCNGRDSNQPQHF. CDR3 DNA sequence: TGTGCCAGCTGCAACGGACGGGATAGCAATCAGCCCCAGCATTTT.

The chain couples TRBV6-4 to TRBJ2-2; tentative D call: TRBD1 (5 bases). The CDR3 contains 13 residues. Between the trimmed V and J ends, which lost 2 bases and 6 bases, there was a span of 7 bases. CDR1 is MRHNA, CDR2 SNTAGT, per germline. Here the CDR3 DNA reads TGTGCCAGCAGTGACGGGGCGTCCGGGGAGCTGTTTTTT. Its protein product is CASSDGASGELFF.

The chain couples TRBV15 to TRBJ1-1; D gene ambiguous. V was clipped by 0 bases and J by 3 bases, with 8 bases between them. This CDR3 contains 14 residues. From germline, CDR1 is LNHNV and CDR2 YYDKDF (reference sequence). CDR3 sequence: CATSRDSVYTEAFF. The CDR3 nucleotides are TGTGCCACCAGCAGAGATTCAGTTTACACTGAAGCTTTCTTT.

This sequence joins TRBV10-1 and TRBJ2-1; TRBD2 matches 9 bases. Germline V gene lookup returns CDR1 WNHNN and CDR2 SYGVQD (reference sequence). This CDR3 is 14 amino acids long. V lost 4 bases to trimming and J lost 3 bases; unmatched junction nucleotides: 1. CDR3 coding DNA: TGCGCCAGCAGTGGGACTAGCGACTACAATGAGCAGTTCTTC. Amino acids: CASSGTSDYNEQFF.

This clone was seen only once. The gene calls are TRBV27 and TRBJ2-3, with 11 bases identical to TRBD2. V lost 2 bases, J lost 0 bases, and 10 bases stayed unmatched. The CDR3 contains 19 residues. Germline assignment: CDR1 MNHEY and CDR2 SMNVEV (reference sequence). CDR3 in amino acids: CASSLLGTSGRTSTDTQYF. CDR3 DNA sequence: TGTGCCAGCAGTTTACTAGGGACTAGCGGAAGAACTAGCACAGATACGCAGTATTTT.

This clone was seen just once. The chain employs TRBV7-9 and TRBJ1-1, with TRBD1 matching over 10 bases. After removal of 7 bases from V and 3 bases from J, the junction contained 5 bases not matched to a gene. The CDR3 is made up of 14 amino acids. Germline lookup yields CDR1 SEHNR and CDR2 FQNEAQ (reference sequence). In DNA, the CDR3 is TGTGCCAGCACCCTAGGACAGGGGGACACTGAAGCTTTCTTT. Translated: CASTLGQGDTEAFF.

This clone has just a few counts. The V gene is TRBV6-1, the J gene TRBJ2-7; 12 nucleotides match TRBD2. The CDR3 covers 22 residues. Trimming took 0 bases from V and 2 from J; bases not matched to a gene: 20. Germline CDR1 MNHNS, CDR2 SASEGT. The CDR3 DNA follows: TGTGCCAGCAGTGAAGCGGGTTTTTTAATTGTGCTAGCGGGAGGGGGGACCTACGAGCAGTACTTC. As protein: CASSEAGFLIVLAGGGTYEQYF.

The chain carries TRBV19 and TRBJ2-7; 8 nucleotides match TRBD1. CDR1 and CDR2 from the germline V gene are LNHDA and SQIVND (reference sequence). The CDR3 has 14 residues. The J segment lost 3 bases and the V segment lost 2 bases, leaving 3 bases of the junction unmatched. The CDR3, as DNA: TGTGCCAGTAGTATAACGGACAGGGACTACGAGCAGTACTTC. Its translation is CASSITDRDYEQYF.

The rearrangement links TRBV9 to TRBJ2-3, with D possibly TRBD2 on 6 matching bases. Per the germline V gene, CDR1 is SGDLS and CDR2 is YYNGEE. V gave up 2 bases and J gave up 0 bases, with 13 bases separating them. CDR3 length: 16 residues. CDR3 region: CASSVAGTSSTDTQYF. CDR3 bases: TGTGCCAGCAGCGTGGCCGGGACTTCTAGCACAGATACGCAGTATTTT. Based on the CDR3 plus reference TRBV9 and TRBJ2-3, the full variable domain is DSGVTQTPKHLITATGQRVTLRCSPRSGDLSVYWYQQSLDQGLQFLIQYYNGEERAKGNILERFSAQQFPDLHSELNLSSLELGDSALYFCASSVAGTSSTDTQYFGPGTRLTVL.

In its sample, this clone ranks as large (0.1 to 1%). The V and J genes are TRBV28 and TRBJ1-2; 9 bases map to TRBD1. The length of the CDR3 is 15 residues. Per germline, CDR1 MDHEN and CDR2 SYDVKM. The trim removed 6 bases at V and 2 bases at J, leaving 7 bases unmatched. The chain's CDR3 is CASRVDRGANYGYTF. The CDR3 DNA reads TGTGCCAGCAGAGTTGACAGGGGGGCCAACTATGGCTACACCTTC.

The chain recombines TRBV6-1 with TRBJ1-6; 11 bases align to TRBD1. Germline CDR1 is MNHNS and CDR2 is SASEGT. Trimming removed 6 bases from V and 10 bases from J; junction bases left unmatched: 5. The CDR3 runs 14 residues. The CDR3: CASRSGQGGSPLHF. DNA for the CDR3: TGTGCCAGCAGATCGGGACAGGGGGGATCACCCCTCCACTTT.

This clone was observed a single time. The genes are TRBV30 and TRBJ2-1, with 7 bases lining up with TRBD2. Per the germline V gene, CDR1 is GTSNPN and CDR2 is SVGIG (reference sequence). Losses at the gene ends were 5 bases for V and 8 bases for J; bases not matched to a gene: 9. CDR3 length: 13 residues. In DNA, the CDR3 is TGTGCCTGGCAGCGGGGATGGTCGGATGAGCAGTTCTTC. This codes for CAWQRGWSDEQFF.

The chain couples TRBV29-1 to TRBJ2-1, with TRBD2 as a possible D gene (6 bases). The V gene lost 5 bases and the J gene lost 8 bases, with 7 bases spanning the gap. The CDR3 has 10 residues. The germline V gene encodes CDR1 SQVTM and CDR2 ANQGSEA. The CDR3 region is CSVSGDEQFF. The DNA of the CDR3 is TGCAGCGTTTCGGGGGATGAGCAGTTCTTC.

This clone was found a few times. The chain has TRBV30 and TRBJ1-1; D is uncertain. This CDR3 spans 13 amino acids. Germline CDR1 is GTSNPN and CDR2 is SVGIG (reference sequence). V was shortened by 1 base and J by 2 bases, with 8 bases between the two germline ends. The CDR3 nucleotides read TGTGCCTGGAGTGCCCTATCTAACACTGAAGCTTTCTTT. It yields the protein CAWSALSNTEAFF.

This clone came up once. The J gene is TRBJ2-7, the V gene TRBV7-9; 9 positions match TRBD1. The CDR3 length is 16 residues. V dropped 0 bases and J dropped 3; count of bases not matched to a gene: 6. The germline V gene encodes CDR1 SEHNR and CDR2 FQNEAQ (reference sequence). DNA of the CDR3: TGTGCCAGCAGCTTAGCCGGGACAGGGAGCGACTACGAGCAGTACTTC. Its translation is CASSLAGTGSDYEQYF.

The chain has TRBV11-2 and TRBJ2-3; no reliable D call. CDR1 is SGHAT and CDR2 is FQNNGV in the germline V gene. The CDR3 consists of 13 residues. Trimming took off 4 bases at V and 2 bases at J, with 7 bases between the two ends. The CDR3 protein is CASSSFPTDTQYF. The CDR3 region has the DNA TGTGCCAGCAGCTCATTCCCCACAGATACGCAGTATTTT.

The rearrangement joins TRBV5-1 to TRBJ1-1; possibly TRBD1 for D (5 bases). V lost 3 bases to trimming and J lost 3 bases, with 18 bases between them. CDR3 length equals 16 residues. Per germline, CDR1 SGHRS and CDR2 YFSETQ. This CDR3 reads CASSSVRGLKDTEAFF. The CDR3 DNA is TGCGCCAGCAGCTCGGTAAGGGGCCTTAAGGACACTGAAGCTTTCTTT.